The source of this T cell receptor beta chain is a study of identifying expanded T cells in peripheral blood. Sequencing was performed with immunoSEQ multiplex PCR; in TCRdb, only in-frame clones are kept and a portion is missing. The sample shows 70,000 to 100,000 clones, more than 70% of them seen only once. General study points: Across healthy donors, higher total template counts meant significantly greater approximately two-week count variance.

Worth noting for this clone: The antigen remains unidentified.

With 0 bases clipped from V and 6 bases from J, the junction kept 4 bases outside the gene matches. This CDR3 is built from 15 residues. CDR1 is SGHRS and CDR2 is YFSETQ in the germline V gene. The chain combines TRBV5-1 with TRBJ2-1; 9 nucleotides align to TRBD2. The material sequenced was blood. The clonotype comes from a person aged 18 to 70 in good health. DNA for the CDR3: TGCGCCAGCAGCTTGGCTTTAGCGGGGGCCAATGAGCAGTTCTTC. Its translation: CASSLALAGANEQFF.